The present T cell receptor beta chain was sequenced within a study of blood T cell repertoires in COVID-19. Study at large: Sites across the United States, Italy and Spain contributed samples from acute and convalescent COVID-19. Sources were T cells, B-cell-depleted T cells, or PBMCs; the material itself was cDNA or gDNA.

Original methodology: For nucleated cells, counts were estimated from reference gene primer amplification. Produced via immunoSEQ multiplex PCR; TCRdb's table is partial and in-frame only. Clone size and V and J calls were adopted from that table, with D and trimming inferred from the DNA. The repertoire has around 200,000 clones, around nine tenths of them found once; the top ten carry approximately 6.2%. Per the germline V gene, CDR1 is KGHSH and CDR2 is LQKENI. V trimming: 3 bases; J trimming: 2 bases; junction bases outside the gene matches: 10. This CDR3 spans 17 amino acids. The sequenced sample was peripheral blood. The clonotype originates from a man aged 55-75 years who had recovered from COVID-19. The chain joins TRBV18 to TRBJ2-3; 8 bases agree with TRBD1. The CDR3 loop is CASSPRATGADTDTQYF. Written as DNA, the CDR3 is TGTGCCAGCTCACCCCGGGCGACAGGGGCTGACACAGATACGCAGTATTTT.